The TCR beta chain under discussion was sequenced for a study of graft-versus-host responses after intestinal transplantation. A remark on this clone: The antigen remains unidentified.

Some clones are missing from TCRdb's copy, which holds only in-frame ones; the method was immunoSEQ multiplex PCR. The sample consists of 84,000 or so clones, roughly 93% of them appearing once. The CDR3 has 13 amino acids. Looked up from germline, CDR1 is SGHNT and CDR2 is YENEEA. The V end was cut by 5 bases, the J end by 4 bases, with 11 bases between. The receptor's source is a human donor who was the organ donor for an intestinal transplant. The chain is built from TRBV11-3 and TRBJ1-2; tentative D call: TRBD1 (5 bases). The sequencing here drew on unstimulated CD8+ T cells sorted from spleen or lymph node cells, taken before transplant. CDR3 nucleotide sequence: TGTGCCAGCAGCGATCAGGGAGGCTATGGCTACACCTTC. Its translation: CASSDQGGYGYTF. The whole variable domain, filled in from reference TRBV11-3 and TRBJ1-2, reads EAGVVQSPRYKIIEKKQPVAFWCNPISGHNTLYWYLQNLGQGPELLIRYENEEAVDDSQLPKDRFSAERLKGVDSTLKIQPAELGDSAVYLCASSDQGGYGYTFGSGTRLTVV.